Shown below are 29 T cell receptor beta chains from a single sample sequenced in a study of blood T cell repertoires in COVID-19. Using immunoSEQ multiplex PCR, the repertoire was profiled, and TCRdb retains in-frame clones only, with some absent. The sample holds more than 35,000 clones, around four fifths seen once. Material: peripheral blood. The receptors were gathered from an older man with active or convalescent COVID-19.

This clone showed up just once. The rearrangement links TRBV6-2 or TRBV6-3 to TRBJ2-2; possibly TRBD2 for D (6 bases). Germline V gene sequence: CDR1 MNHEY, CDR2 SVGEGT. There are 15 residues in the CDR3. Trimming removed 5 bases at V and 4 bases at J, with 14 bases between. The CDR3 sequence: CASSPAGYSTGELFF. The DNA of the CDR3 is TGTGCCAGCAGTCCGGCGGGGTACAGCACCGGGGAGCTGTTTTTT.

This rearrangement joins TRBV7-8 to TRBJ1-3; 8 bases align to TRBD1. Losses at the gene ends were 5 bases for V and 4 bases for J; bases not matched to a gene: 7. Germline CDR1 reads SGHVS; CDR2 reads FQNEAQ. This CDR3 spans 15 amino acids. CDR3: CASSPTGGVGNTIYF. The CDR3, as DNA: TGTGCCAGCAGCCCTACAGGGGGTGTCGGAAACACCATATATTTT.

V and J are TRBV7-9 and TRBJ1-5, with D possibly TRBD1 on 6 matching bases. V was cut by 4 bases and J by 4 bases, with 17 bases left in between. Germline values: CDR1 SEHNR, CDR2 FQNEAQ (reference sequence). There are 16 residues in the CDR3. The CDR3 nucleotides read TGTGCCAGCAGCTCAGGACAGCCTGGACCTAATCAGCCCCAGCATTTT. Residues: CASSSGQPGPNQPQHF.

The chain links TRBV11-2 to TRBJ1-1; a possible D gene is TRBD1 (5 bases). CDR3 length: 14 amino acids. The V gene lost 1 base and the J gene lost 5 bases, with 11 bases spanning the gap. Germline CDR1 is SGHAT and CDR2 is FQNNGV. This CDR3 is CASSLGAGRTEAFF. CDR3 coding DNA: TGTGCCAGCAGCTTAGGGGCAGGGAGGACTGAAGCTTTCTTT.

V gene TRBV28 combines with J gene TRBJ1-5; no definite D call. V lost 1 base and J lost 1, with 5 bases in between. CDR3 length: 14 amino acids. Germline-derived CDR1 and CDR2 are MDHEN and SYDVKM. CDR3 residues: CASSLFGSNQPQHF. The DNA of the CDR3 is TGTGCCAGCAGTTTATTTGGCAGCAATCAGCCCCAGCATTTT.

This rearrangement joins TRBV29-1 to TRBJ2-2; D unclear. This CDR3 spans 14 amino acids. CDR1 and CDR2 (germline): SQVTM, ANQGSEA. V was shortened by 0 bases and J by 1 base, with 6 bases between the two germline ends. For the CDR3, the DNA is TGCAGCGTTGAAGAGAGGCTGAACACCGGGGAGCTGTTTTTT. Translation gives CSVEERLNTGELFF.

The genes are TRBV7-8 and TRBJ1-5; D is possibly TRBD1 (5 bases). CDR3 size: 16 residues. Trimming shortened V by 0 bases and J by 4 bases, and 13 bases separated the two germline ends. Germline V gene sequence: CDR1 SGHVS, CDR2 FQNEAQ. The CDR3 is CASSLAPRGNNQPQHF. In DNA form, the CDR3 reads TGTGCCAGCAGCTTAGCGCCTCGGGGGAATAATCAGCCCCAGCATTTT. Filled out from reference TRBV7-8 and TRBJ1-5, the complete variable domain reads GAGVSQSPRYKVAKRGQDVALRCDPISGHVSLFWYQQALGQGPEFLTYFQNEAQLDKSGLPSDRFFAERPEGSVSTLKIQRTQQEDSAVYLCASSLAPRGNNQPQHFGDGTRLSIL.

This clone was detected ten times or more. The rearrangement joins TRBV7-2 to TRBJ2-3, with 7 bases identical to TRBD2. Germline V gene sequence: CDR1 SGHTA, CDR2 FQGNSA. This CDR3 contains 15 residues. V was clipped by 1 base and J by 5 bases; unmatched bases: 6. As DNA, the CDR3 is TGTGCCAGCAGCTTAGAGGGGAGGGACGGAGATACGCAGTATTTT. Translation: CASSLEGRDGDTQYF.

This sequence joins TRBV12-5 and TRBJ2-3, with 7 bases that match TRBD2. The CDR3 length is 17 residues. CDR1 is LGHNT and CDR2 is FRNRAP in the germline V gene. Trimming removed 6 bases from V and 0 bases from J; junction bases left unmatched: 12. The CDR3 DNA sequence: TGTGCTAGTGGCCGGGGGGATACGGTTTATAGCACAGATACGCAGTATTTT. Protein product: CASGRGDTVYSTDTQYF.

In its sample, this clone was seen a few times. The genes are TRBV7-6 and TRBJ1-2; perhaps TRBD1 as D (6 bases). Germline-derived CDR1 and CDR2 are SGHVS and FNYEAQ. This CDR3 comprises 13 residues. V was cut by 5 bases and J by 8 bases, with 15 bases left in between. CDR3 nucleotide sequence: TGTGCCAGCAGCCCTATCTGGGGGGGCGGCTACACCTTC. This sequence encodes CASSPIWGGGYTF.

The gene calls are TRBV6-5 and TRBJ2-2; D might be TRBD1 (6 bases). Trimming took off 6 bases at V and 4 bases at J, with 15 bases between the two ends. The germline gives CDR1 MNHEY, CDR2 SVGAGI. This CDR3 spans 15 amino acids. CDR3 nucleotides: TGTGCCAGCAGCAACAGGGTAGCCCGCACCGGGGAGCTGTTTTTT. Translation gives CASSNRVARTGELFF.

At least ten counts were recorded for this clone. The chain uses TRBV24-1 and TRBJ2-5; 13 bases are shared with TRBD2. The CDR3 runs to 15 residues. The V and J ends lost 6 bases and 4 bases, in that order; junction bases with no gene match: 4. Germline V gene lookup returns CDR1 KGHDR and CDR2 SFDVKD. The CDR3 coding sequence is TGTGCCACCAGTAGTCGACTAGCGGGGGGAGAGACCCAGTACTTC. Translated: CATSSRLAGGETQYF.

The rearrangement links TRBV5-1 to TRBJ1-5; D may be TRBD1 (6 bases). V was shortened by 0 bases and J by 5 bases, with 9 bases between the two germline ends. From germline, CDR1 is SGHRS and CDR2 YFSETQ. The length of the CDR3 is 14 residues. The CDR3 region has the DNA TGCGCCAGCAGCTTGGTGGCAGGGGATCAGCCCCAGCATTTT. This sequence encodes CASSLVAGDQPQHF.

The J gene is TRBJ2-3, the V gene TRBV9, with a possible D match to TRBD2 (6 bases). The CDR3 totals 17 residues. CDR1 is SGDLS, CDR2 YYNGEE, per germline. V dropped 3 bases and J dropped 4 bases, with 21 bases sitting between them. The CDR3 bases are TGTGCCAGCAGCGCAGGGACGACGGGGAGGATGGCAGATACGCAGTATTTT. The encoded protein is CASSAGTTGRMADTQYF.

V is TRBV28 and J is TRBJ2-7, with 9 positions matching TRBD1. The CDR3 totals 15 residues. V was clipped by 4 bases and J by 3 bases; unmatched bases: 7. Germline CDR1 is MDHEN and CDR2 is SYDVKM. DNA for the CDR3: TGTGCCAGCAGTTCTGAGGGACAGGGTGTCTACGAGCAGTACTTC. This sequence encodes CASSSEGQGVYEQYF.

The chain recombines TRBV5-6 with TRBJ1-2; D remains ambiguous. Per germline, CDR1 SGHDT and CDR2 YYEEEE. There are 17 residues in the CDR3. V was clipped by 2 bases and J by 3 bases, with 20 bases between them. The CDR3 loop reads CASSFPSVAGRDYGYTF. CDR3 sequence (DNA): TGTGCCAGCAGCTTTCCTAGCGTCGCAGGTCGGGACTATGGCTACACCTTC.

This sequence joins TRBV12-2 and TRBJ2-7; the D call in the table, TRBD1, was not verified against the DNA. TRBV12-2 is a pseudogene locus. The CDR3 loop spans 16 amino acids. The CDR3 loop is CASRRAYRQDSYEQYF. The DNA of the CDR3 is TGTGCAAGTCGACGAGCATACCGACAGGACTCCTACGAGCAGTACTTC.

V is TRBV18 and J is TRBJ2-1; TRBD2 might be the D (6 bases). The ends were cut back, 0 bases at V and 6 bases at J, with 15 bases in the middle. Germline values: CDR1 KGHSH, CDR2 LQKENI. This CDR3 comprises 16 residues. CDR3 amino acids: CASSPPKGGVVNEQFF. CDR3 DNA sequence: TGTGCCAGCTCACCACCGAAGGGAGGTGTGGTCAATGAGCAGTTCTTC.

This clone was counted a few times. The genes are TRBV6-2 or TRBV6-3 and TRBJ2-3, with D possibly TRBD2 on 6 matching bases. The CDR3 totals 16 residues. V lost 4 bases, J lost 1 base, and 15 bases lay in between. Germline V CDR1 and CDR2: MNHEY, SVGEGT. CDR3 nucleotides: TGTGCCAGCAGTTTACAACCGGGGGTCGGCACAGATACGCAGTATTTT. Its protein is CASSLQPGVGTDTQYF.

The V call is TRBV11-1, the J call TRBJ1-1; 9 nucleotides match TRBD1. V trimming: 3 bases; J trimming: 4 bases; junction bases outside the gene matches: 6. CDR3 length: 15 residues. The V gene's germline CDR1 is SGHAT and CDR2 FQDESV (reference sequence). CDR3 nucleotides: TGTGCCAGCAGCTTGGGACAGGGTCTTGGCACTGAAGCTTTCTTT. Protein sequence: CASSLGQGLGTEAFF.

The chain employs TRBV7-6 and TRBJ2-1; 12 nucleotides align to TRBD1. The CDR3 sequence is 16 residues long. The V and J ends lost 5 bases and 7 bases, in that order; junction bases with no gene match: 9. Germline V CDR1 and CDR2: SGHVS, FNYEAQ. CDR3 in amino acids: CASSNRGQGARNEQFF. The CDR3 DNA follows: TGTGCCAGCAGCAACCGGGGACAGGGGGCTCGTAATGAGCAGTTCTTC.

The rearrangement links TRBV2 to TRBJ1-2; D remains unclear. V shed 6 bases and J shed 4 bases, with 12 bases lying between them. This CDR3 has 13 residues. Germline V gene lookup returns CDR1 SNHLY and CDR2 FYNNEI. The CDR3 reads CASRVQVSYGYTF. CDR3 bases: TGTGCCAGCAGGGTACAAGTCAGCTATGGCTACACCTTC. Together with reference TRBV2 and TRBJ1-2, the CDR3 gives the full variable domain: EPEVTQTPSHQVTQMGQEVILRCVPISNHLYFYWYRQILGQKVEFLVSFYNNEISEKSEIFDDQFSVERPDGSNFTLKIRSTKLEDSAMYFCASRVQVSYGYTFGSGTRLTVV.

The J gene is TRBJ2-7, the V gene TRBV6-5, with 9 bases fitting TRBD1. The CDR3 contains 13 residues. The germline gives CDR1 MNHEY, CDR2 SVGAGI. After removal of 11 bases from V and 4 bases from J, the junction contained 9 bases not matched to a gene. The CDR3 sequence is CAGAGQGLYEQYF. CDR3 nucleotides: TGTGCCGGGGCGGGACAGGGCCTTTACGAGCAGTACTTC.

The chain has TRBV27 and TRBJ2-2; a weak D match, TRBD2 (5 bases). Germline CDR1 MNHEY, CDR2 SMNVEV (reference sequence). The CDR3 loop spans 15 amino acids. The V gene lost 1 base and the J gene lost 0 bases, with 6 bases spanning the gap. CDR3 amino acids: CASSLYGANTGELFF. The CDR3 DNA reads as TGTGCCAGCAGTTTATACGGGGCGAACACCGGGGAGCTGTTTTTT.

The chain employs TRBV4-3 and TRBJ2-2, with TRBD2 as a possible D gene (6 bases). V was clipped by 8 bases and J by 5 bases, with 18 bases between them. Germline-derived CDR1 and CDR2 are LGHNA and YSLEER. The CDR3 consists of 15 residues. The chain's CDR3 is CASLASWGETGELFF. CDR3 sequence (DNA): TGCGCCAGCCTAGCGTCATGGGGGGAAACCGGGGAGCTGTTTTTT.

The chain employs TRBV28 and TRBJ1-3; 7 bases map to TRBD1. This CDR3 region has 17 residues. V dropped 2 bases and J dropped 0; count of bases not matched to a gene: 7. The germline V gene has CDR1 MDHEN and CDR2 SYDVKM. The DNA for the CDR3 is TGTGCCAGCAGTTTAGAAGGGGGCCTCCTCTCTGGAAACACCATATATTTT. This sequence encodes CASSLEGGLLSGNTIYF.

This clone was observed once. The chain joins TRBV18 to TRBJ2-5; perhaps TRBD1 as D (6 bases). V was pared by 0 bases and J by 6 bases, with 14 bases between. Germline V gene lookup returns CDR1 KGHSH and CDR2 LQKENI. CDR3 size: 15 residues. The CDR3 DNA is TGTGCCAGCTCACCACCCTACGGACAGTTCCAGACCCAGTACTTC. Protein: CASSPPYGQFQTQYF.

The gene calls are TRBV29-1 and TRBJ1-5; 7 bases map to TRBD1. This CDR3 region has 14 residues. The junction had 7 bases not matched to a gene; V was cut back by 7 bases and J by 1 base. CDR1 is SQVTM, CDR2 ANQGSEA, per germline. As DNA, the CDR3 is TGCAGCGGATCCAGGGGGGCGAGCAATCAGCCCCAGCATTTT. Its protein is CSGSRGASNQPQHF.

The chain couples TRBV9 to TRBJ2-5; 7 bases are shared with TRBD2. The CDR3 has 14 residues. The V gene end was trimmed by 3 bases and the J gene end by 4 bases; junction bases not matched to a gene: 6. CDR1 and CDR2 (germline): SGDLS, YYNGEE. The CDR3 coding sequence is TGTGCCAGCAGCGCGGGGACTACCAGAGAGACCCAGTACTTC. Translating it yields CASSAGTTRETQYF.